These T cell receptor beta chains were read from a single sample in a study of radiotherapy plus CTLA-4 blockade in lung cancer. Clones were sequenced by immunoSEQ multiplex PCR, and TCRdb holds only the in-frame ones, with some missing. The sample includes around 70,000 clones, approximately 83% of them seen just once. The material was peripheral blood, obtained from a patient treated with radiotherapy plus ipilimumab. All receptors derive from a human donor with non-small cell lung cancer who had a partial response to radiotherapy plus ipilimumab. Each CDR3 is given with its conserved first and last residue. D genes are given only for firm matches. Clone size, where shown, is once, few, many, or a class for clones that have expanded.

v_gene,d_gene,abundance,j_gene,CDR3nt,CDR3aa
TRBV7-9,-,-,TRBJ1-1,TGTGCCAGCAGCTCCGACATAAACACTGAAGCTTTCTTT,CASSSDINTEAFF
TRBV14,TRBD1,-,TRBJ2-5,TGTGCCAGCAGCCAAGACAGGGGGCACGAGACCCAGTACTTC,CASSQDRGHETQYF
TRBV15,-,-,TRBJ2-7,TGTGCCACCAGCCGTTTTCCGGGAGATGCCTACGAGCAGTACTTC,CATSRFPGDAYEQYF
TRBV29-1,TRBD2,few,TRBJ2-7,TGCAGCGTTACGGGGCTAGCGGGAGGTATTGCTGACGAGCAGTACTTC,CSVTGLAGGIADEQYF
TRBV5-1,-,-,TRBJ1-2,TGCGCCAGCAGCTTGGAGACACCTAACTATGGCTACACCTTC,CASSLETPNYGYTF
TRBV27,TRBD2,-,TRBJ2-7,TGTGCCAGCAGTTTAAGCGAGGGACTAGCGGCTTACGAGCAGTACTTC,CASSLSEGLAAYEQYF
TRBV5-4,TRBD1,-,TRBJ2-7,TGTGCCAGCAGCCGCGACAGGGGGCGCGAGCAGTACTTC,CASSRDRGREQYF
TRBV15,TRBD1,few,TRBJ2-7,TGTGCCACCAGCAGAATCGGGACAGGGGTTTCCGAGCAGTACTTC,CATSRIGTGVSEQYF
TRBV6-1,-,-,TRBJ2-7,TGTGCCAGCAGGGCGCGGGGAACCTACGAGCAGTACTTC,CASRARGTYEQYF
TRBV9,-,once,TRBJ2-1,TGTGCCAGCAGCGAGGGGGCGGGGGGAGCCCAGGGGAATGAGCAGTTCTTC,CASSEGAGGAQGNEQFF
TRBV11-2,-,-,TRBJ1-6,TGTGCCAGCAGGTTAACAGGGCTTGGTAATTCACCCCTCCACTTT,CASRLTGLGNSPLHF
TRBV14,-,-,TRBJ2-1,TGTGCCAGCAGCCAAGCGGGCGGAGGATATAATGAGCAGTTCTTC,CASSQAGGGYNEQFF
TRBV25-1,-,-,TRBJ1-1,TGTGCCACCTCGAGGGGCCTAGGAGGGACTGAAGCTTTCTTT,CATSRGLGGTEAFF
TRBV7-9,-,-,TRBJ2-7,TGTGCCAGCAGCTTAGCGGGAGAGGAACTACAGTACTTC,CASSLAGEELQYF
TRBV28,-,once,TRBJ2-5,TGTGCCAGCAGGACCCCGGCGGGGGCGGGAGAGACCCAGTACTTC,CASRTPAGAGETQYF
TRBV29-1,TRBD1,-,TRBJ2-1,TGCAGCGTGACAATGGGACAGGGGTTATACAATGAGCAGTTCTTC,CSVTMGQGLYNEQFF
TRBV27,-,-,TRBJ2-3,TGTGCCAGCAGTTTTGGGACTGGACCCACAGATACGCAGTATTTT,CASSFGTGPTDTQYF
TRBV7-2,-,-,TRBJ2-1,TGTGCCAGCAGCTTAGACTTTTCCTACAATGAGCAGTTCTTC,CASSLDFSYNEQFF
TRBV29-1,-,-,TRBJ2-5,TGCAGCGTAGAGGGGAGGAACTTGCAAGAGACCCAGTACTTC,CSVEGRNLQETQYF
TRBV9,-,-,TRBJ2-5,TGTGCCAGCAGCGTAGGAAGGGGCCGCGGTCAGACCCAGTACTTC,CASSVGRGRGQTQYF
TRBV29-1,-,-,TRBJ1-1,TGCAGCGCGGATCAGGGAGGGTACACTGAAGCTTTCTTT,CSADQGGYTEAFF
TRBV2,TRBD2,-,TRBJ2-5,TGTGCCAGCAGTGAGGGGACTAGCGGTGGGACCCAGTACTTC,CASSEGTSGGTQYF
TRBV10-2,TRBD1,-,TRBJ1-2,TGCGCCAGCAGTGAACAGGGGAACTATGGCTACACCTTC,CASSEQGNYGYTF
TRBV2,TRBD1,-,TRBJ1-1,TGTGCCAGCAGTCAAAACAGGGGGAATGAAGCTTTCTTT,CASSQNRGNEAFF
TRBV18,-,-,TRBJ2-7,TGTGCCAGCTCACCAGGTGCTAGCTCCTACGAGCAGTACTTC,CASSPGASSYEQYF
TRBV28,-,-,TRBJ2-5,TGTGCCAGCAGTCTGAGGACACCGGGTGTGACCCAGTACTTC,CASSLRTPGVTQYF
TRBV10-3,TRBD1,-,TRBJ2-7,TGTGCCACCTTCCAAGGGACAGGGGGGTACGAGCAGTACTTC,CATFQGTGGYEQYF
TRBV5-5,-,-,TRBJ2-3,TGTGCCAGCAGCCCGGGGTCCCTCGGTACAGATACGCAGTATTTT,CASSPGSLGTDTQYF
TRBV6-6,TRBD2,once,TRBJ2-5,TGTGCCAGCAGTTACTCTTCCGGGGGCGGGAGGGAGACCCAGTACTTC,CASSYSSGGGRETQYF
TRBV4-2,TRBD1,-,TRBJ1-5,TGTGCCAGCAGCCAAGGGATTGAGACAGGGGCCTATCAGCCCCAGCATTTT,CASSQGIETGAYQPQHF
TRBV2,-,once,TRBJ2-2,TGTGCCAGCGTTTTGTCTGGCAACACCGGGGAGCTGTTTTTT,CASVLSGNTGELFF
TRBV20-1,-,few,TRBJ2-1,TGCAGTGCCTCGGTTTGGGAGCAGTTCTTC,CSASVWEQFF
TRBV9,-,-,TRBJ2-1,TGTGCCAGCAGCGTAGTGGGAGCGGAAGGCAATGAGCAGTTCTTC,CASSVVGAEGNEQFF
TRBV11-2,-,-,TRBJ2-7,TGTGCCAGCAGCTCCCCTAGCGACCTTAGGAGAGAGCAGTACTTC,CASSSPSDLRREQYF
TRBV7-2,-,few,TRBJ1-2,TGTGCCAGCAGCTTAGTCACTTCAGGGAACTATGGCTACACCTTC,CASSLVTSGNYGYTF
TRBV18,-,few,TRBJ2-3,TGTGCCAGCTCACCTGCAGGTCCGGATACGCAGTATTTT,CASSPAGPDTQYF
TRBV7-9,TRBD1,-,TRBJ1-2,TGTGCCAGCAGCTTAGGACAGGGGGGTCGGGGCTACACCTTC,CASSLGQGGRGYTF
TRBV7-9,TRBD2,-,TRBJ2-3,TGTGCCAGCGCCTCTCAGCGGGGAACCACAGATACGCAGTATTTT,CASASQRGTTDTQYF
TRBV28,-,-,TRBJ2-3,TGTGCCAGCAGTCCCCTCGAGGGATCTAGCACAGATACGCAGTATTTT,CASSPLEGSSTDTQYF
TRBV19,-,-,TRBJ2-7,TGTGCCAGTAGTATTTCAGGTTACGAGCAGTACTTC,CASSISGYEQYF